The 16 T cell receptor beta chains in this list originate from one sample, sequenced in a study of blood T cell repertoires in COVID-19. The table came from immunoSEQ multiplex PCR; TCRdb's copy has only in-frame clones and leaves some out. The repertoire has about 23,000 clones, 80% to 95% of them found once; the top ten carry 18%. The sequenced material came from peripheral blood. These receptors were obtained from a human donor in a cohort sampled during active COVID-19.

This clone was detected only a few times. The gene calls are TRBV18 and TRBJ2-1; 9 nucleotides match TRBD2. Germline V gene sequence: CDR1 KGHSH, CDR2 LQKENI. Trimming at V came to 3 bases and at J to 8 bases, leaving 5 bases not matched to a gene. This CDR3 comprises 14 residues. The CDR3 DNA reads as TGTGCCAGCTCACCTGGCGGGGGGGCCCATGAGCAGTTCTTC. It specifies CASSPGGGAHEQFF.

The chain employs TRBV25-1 and TRBJ2-5; 8 bases are shared with TRBD1. Germline V gene sequence: CDR1 MGHDK, CDR2 SYGVNS. The ends lost 3 bases at V and 5 bases at J; junction bases unmatched: 5. This CDR3 comprises 14 residues. In DNA, the CDR3 is TGTGCCAGCAGTGAGCGGACAGGGTGGGAGACCCAGTACTTC. This gives the protein CASSERTGWETQYF.

V usage is TRBV6-2 or TRBV6-3 and J usage is TRBJ2-5; D is perhaps TRBD1 (5 bases). This CDR3 is built from 15 residues. V was shortened by 0 bases and J by 5 bases, with 13 bases between the two germline ends. CDR1 is MNHEY and CDR2 is SVGEGT in the germline V gene. For the CDR3, the DNA is TGTGCCAGCAGTTACTCGAAACAGGTCCACGAGACCCAGTACTTC. Residues: CASSYSKQVHETQYF.

V gene TRBV7-2 combines with J gene TRBJ1-3; D is possibly TRBD1 (6 bases). V lost 5 bases and J 7 bases, leaving 15 bases between the germline ends. This CDR3 comprises 14 residues. Germline CDR1 reads SGHTA; CDR2 reads FQGNSA. The CDR3 DNA reads TGTGCCAGCAGCCCCAGGACAGTTTGGAACACCATATATTTT. It codes for CASSPRTVWNTIYF. Combining the CDR3 with reference TRBV7-2 and TRBJ1-3 gives the whole variable domain GAGVSQSPSNKVTEKGKDVELRCDPISGHTALYWYRQSLGQGLEFLIYFQGNSAPDKSGLPSDRFSAERTGGSVSTLTIQRTQQEDSAVYLCASSPRTVWNTIYFGEGSWLTVV.

The V and J genes are TRBV11-2 and TRBJ1-2; 8 nucleotides align to TRBD1. The CDR3 runs to 16 residues. Germline trimming cut 0 bases from V and 7 bases from J; bases unmatched to any gene: 10. Per germline, CDR1 SGHAT and CDR2 FQNNGV. CDR3 DNA: TGTGCCAGCAGCTTAGAGTTTGGACAGGGAGGAAGTGGCTACACCTTC. Translating gives CASSLEFGQGGSGYTF.

The rearrangement links TRBV19 to TRBJ1-1; 10 bases align to TRBD1. J was trimmed by 4 bases and V by 5 bases; bases with no gene match: 10. Germline assignment: CDR1 LNHDA and CDR2 SQIVND (reference sequence). CDR3 size: 16 residues. The CDR3 here is CASSARQGAGGTEAFF. The CDR3 DNA reads as TGTGCCAGTAGTGCCCGACAGGGGGCGGGGGGCACTGAAGCTTTCTTT.

This chain links TRBV7-9 with TRBJ1-6, with TRBD1 matching 7 bases. V was clipped by 1 base and J by 10 bases; unmatched bases: 7. Germline V gene lookup returns CDR1 SEHNR and CDR2 FQNEAQ (reference sequence). The CDR3 is 15 residues long. For the CDR3, the DNA is TGTGCCAGCAGCTTAGGCGAGCAGGGGGTGTCACCCCTCCACTTT. Protein sequence: CASSLGEQGVSPLHF.

This clone has only a few counts. V is TRBV15 and J is TRBJ2-7; 8 bases agree with TRBD2. Germline CDR1 and CDR2: LNHNV and YYDKDF (reference sequence). This CDR3 contains 15 residues. After removal of 3 bases from V and 5 bases from J, the junction contained 9 bases not matched to a gene. The CDR3, as DNA: TGTGCCACCAGCAGGGTAGAGGGAGCGGGGGACGAGCAGTACTTC. Its translation is CATSRVEGAGDEQYF.

CDR3 DNA: TGTGCCAGCAGCCCTTACTCGACAGGGAATCCCTACGAGCAGTACTTC. Translated, it gives CASSPYSTGNPYEQYF. V and J are TRBV3-1 (or the pseudogene TRBV3-2) and TRBJ2-7; 7 bases align to TRBD1. The CDR3 contains 16 residues. V gave up 4 bases and J gave up 2 bases; unmatched junction bases: 11. CDR1 LGHDT and CDR2 YNNKEL come from the germline V gene (reference sequence).

The chain uses TRBV14 and TRBJ1-5; D ambiguous. The V and J ends lost 2 bases and 2 bases respectively, with 10 bases between them. This CDR3 contains 15 residues. Per germline, CDR1 SGHDN and CDR2 FVKESK. This CDR3 reads CASSQIGEGNQPQHF. The CDR3 DNA sequence: TGTGCCAGCAGCCAAATCGGGGAGGGCAATCAGCCCCAGCATTTT.

V gene TRBV25-1 combines with J gene TRBJ2-5; 10 bases map to TRBD1. The CDR3 covers 15 residues. J was trimmed by 5 bases and V by 4 bases; bases with no gene match: 7. Germline V lookup: CDR1 MGHDK, CDR2 SYGVNS. The CDR3 coding sequence is TGTGCCAGCAGTGCTGCGACAGGGGGCTTTGAGACCCAGTACTTC. The encoded protein is CASSAATGGFETQYF.

The chain has TRBV5-5 and TRBJ1-2; TRBD1 matches at 9 bases. The CDR3 is 15 residues long. Germline V gene lookup returns CDR1 SGHKS and CDR2 YYEKEE (reference sequence). After removal of 4 bases from V and 4 bases from J, the junction contained 8 bases not matched to a gene. Written as DNA, the CDR3 is TGTGCCAGCAGCAATCCGGGACAGGGAATCTATGGCTACACCTTC. Encoded protein: CASSNPGQGIYGYTF.

This CDR3 is CASKAGQQETQYF. DNA for the CDR3: TGCGCCAGCAAGGCGGGACAGCAAGAGACCCAGTACTTC. The chain links TRBV5-1 to TRBJ2-5, with a weak D call TRBD1 (7 bases). This CDR3 contains 13 residues. The V gene's germline CDR1 is SGHRS and CDR2 YFSETQ. V dropped 6 bases and J dropped 2 bases, with 11 bases sitting between them.

This chain connects TRBV5-1 to TRBJ1-1; 9 positions match TRBD1. J gave up 5 bases and V 4 bases, and 3 bases lay outside the gene matches. The CDR3 sequence is 13 residues long. In germline, CDR1 is SGHRS, CDR2 YFSETQ. The CDR3, as DNA: TGCGCCAGCAGCCGGGACAGGGTAACTGAAGCTTTCTTT. This encodes CASSRDRVTEAFF.

J is TRBJ2-5 and V is TRBV7-2, with a weak D call TRBD1 (6 bases). The CDR3 covers 13 residues. CDR1 is SGHTA and CDR2 is FQGNSA in the germline V gene. The ends were cut back, 5 bases at V and 0 bases at J, with 7 bases in the middle. The chain's CDR3 is CASSRQDQETQYF. In DNA, the CDR3 is TGTGCCAGCAGCCGACAGGACCAAGAGACCCAGTACTTC.

The CDR3 loop is CASITKTGLNPPNTEAFF. The CDR3 coding sequence is TGTGCCAGCATCACAAAGACAGGACTTAACCCACCGAACACTGAAGCTTTCTTT. The chain uses TRBV27 and TRBJ1-1; D may be TRBD1 (6 bases). CDR3 size: 18 residues. The germline V gene encodes CDR1 MNHEY and CDR2 SMNVEV (reference sequence). V was cut by 7 bases and J by 1 base, with 25 bases left in between.